This paragraph covers one T cell receptor beta chain sequence. The antigen is not known. This record comes from a study of STAT5B mutations in CD4+ large granular lymphocyte leukemia. Notes on the study in general: Without putative leukemic clones, patient CD4-sorted repertoires remained more clonal than healthy CD4+ repertoires.

TCRdb keeps only in-frame clones here, not all; method: immunoSEQ multiplex PCR. The table includes some 29,000 clones, approximately 80% detected once. Per the germline V gene, CDR1 is LNHDA and CDR2 is SQIVND (reference sequence). Trimming left V 2 bases short and J 6 bases short, with 12 bases between. The CDR3 is made up of 14 amino acids. This TCR derives from a human donor in good health. The specimen sequenced was CD4+ T cells from blood buffy coats. The V and J genes are TRBV19 and TRBJ2-3; D unresolved. In DNA, the CDR3 is TGTGCCAGTAGTATACCCGGGTTAAGGGATACGCAGTATTTT. This sequence encodes CASSIPGLRDTQYF.